This T cell receptor (beta chain) was captured in a study of response to subunit inactivated influenza vaccine. This clonotype came up a few times. V lost 6 bases, J lost 1 base, and 13 bases lay in between. The CDR3 length is 14 residues. TCRdb fed the RT-PCR reads into MiXCR, producing one record per CDR3 protein. Here the sample spans about 540,000 distinct CDR3 sequences, around a quarter being singletons. This sample was shared with a second study, whose subject was T cells expressing NK-cell markers. Per that paper: Researchers built TCR beta cDNA using 5'RACE template switching with UMIs. Leadership of the CD3+CD56-NKG2C+ fraction also belonged to these clonotypes in several donors.

The sample here was CD4+ T cells sorted from PBMCs, taken 12 days after vaccination. The sequence was collected from a man over 45 who received an inactivated influenza vaccine. V gene TRBV12-3 or TRBV12-4 combines with J gene TRBJ2-7, with D perhaps TRBD1 (5 bases). CDR3 residues: CASRPDMVSYEQYF. CDR3 in DNA: TGTGCCAGCAGGCCGGACATGGTGTCCTACGAGCAGTACTTC.